This passage covers 15 T cell receptor beta chains from one sample sequenced in a study of Graves' ophthalmopathy and Graves' hyperthyroidism. RNA served as the template for amplifying TCR beta CDR3 regions. Second-round multiplex PCR came after first-round RT-PCR with HTBI primers. MiXCR was run by TCRdb on the multiplex PCR reads, yielding one entry per CDR3 protein. The sample has under 800,000 distinct CDR3 sequences, roughly 20% seen once. Sequencing was performed on peripheral blood. These receptors were taken from a woman aged 18-29 years with stable Graves' hyperthyroidism. Some clones in this sample may be carry-over from other donors' samples.

The chain combines TRBV12-3 or TRBV12-4 with TRBJ1-6; the D gene is possibly TRBD1 (6 bases). This CDR3 spans 14 amino acids. V gave up 6 bases and J gave up 9 bases, with 15 bases separating them. In nucleotides, the CDR3 is TGTGCCAGCAGCAAGGGGACAAAAGGTTCACCCCTCCACTTT. Amino acid sequence: CASSKGTKGSPLHF.

The chain recombines TRBV7-2 with TRBJ1-1; weak D call: TRBD1 (5 bases). This CDR3 spans 13 amino acids. V dropped 10 bases and J dropped 0 bases, with 12 bases sitting between them. Germline V lookup: CDR1 SGHTA, CDR2 FQGNSA. The CDR3 nucleotides read TGTGCCACCAAGGGACTCTTGAACACTGAAGCTTTCTTT. Its translation is CATKGLLNTEAFF.

This clonotype was detected many times. The V and J genes are TRBV5-1 and TRBJ1-1, with D unclear. The CDR3 is 13 residues long. V was trimmed by 2 bases and J by 4 bases, leaving 9 bases between them. Germline CDR1 and CDR2: SGHRS and YFSETQ. The CDR3 spells CASSLHGGTEAFF. In nucleotides, the CDR3 is TGCGCCAGCAGCTTACACGGCGGCACTGAAGCTTTCTTT.

This clonotype was seen many times. CDR3 sequence (DNA): TGCAGCGTAGGGAGGGAATCATATGGCTACACCTTC. It encodes CSVGRESYGYTF. The chain combines TRBV29-1 with TRBJ1-2, with unresolved D. The CDR3 covers 12 residues. Trimming cost V 6 bases and J 5 bases, with 13 bases left between them. Per the germline V gene, CDR1 is SQVTM and CDR2 is ANQGSEA. Full variable domain (missing parts from reference TRBV29-1 and TRBJ1-2): SAVISQKPSRDICQRGTSLTIQCQVDSQVTMMFWYRQQPGQSLTLIATANQGSEATYESGFVIDKFPISRPNLTFSTLTVSNMSPEDSSIYLCSVGRESYGYTFGSGTRLTVV.

This clonotype was found many times. The CDR3 region has the DNA TGTGCCAGCAGTCCATCGAGGGTGTGCTCAGGTCAGCCCCAGCATTTT. This codes for CASSPSRVCSGQPQHF. This sequence joins TRBV11-2 and TRBJ1-5; D is ambiguous. From germline, CDR1 is SGHAT and CDR2 FQNNGV. Trimming cost V 6 bases and J 6 bases, with 21 bases left between them. There are 16 residues in the CDR3.

In this sample, this clonotype turned up many times. This chain links TRBV12-3 or TRBV12-4 with TRBJ2-7; D is perhaps TRBD2 (5 bases). The CDR3 runs to 14 residues. V was trimmed by 6 bases and J by 2 bases, leaving 14 bases between them. The CDR3 protein is CASSPGLFAYEQYF. The CDR3 coding sequence is TGTGCCAGCAGCCCCGGACTGTTCGCCTACGAGCAGTACTTC.

This clonotype was observed a few times. The V call is TRBV25-1, the J call TRBJ1-2, with TRBD1 matching 7 bases. Germline V gene lookup returns CDR1 MGHDK and CDR2 SYGVNS. Germline trimming cut 5 bases from V and 6 bases from J; bases unmatched to any gene: 9. The CDR3 extends over 14 amino acids. CDR3 amino acids: CASSPPGQFDGYTF. CDR3 nucleotides: TGTGCCAGCAGTCCACCGGGACAGTTTGATGGCTACACCTTC.

The chain carries TRBV6-2 or TRBV6-3 and TRBJ2-7; no clear D. V was cut by 3 bases and J by 1 base, with 10 bases left in between. The CDR3 contains 14 residues. Germline loops: CDR1 MNHEY, CDR2 SVGEGT. CDR3 sequence: CASSYLWGSYEQYF. The CDR3 coding sequence is TGTGCCAGCAGTTATCTATGGGGATCCTACGAGCAGTACTTC.

There are many counts of this clonotype. The chain links TRBV27 to TRBJ1-1, with 9 nucleotides matching TRBD1. The CDR3 has 13 amino acids. Per the germline V gene, CDR1 is MNHEY and CDR2 is SMNVEV (reference sequence). Germline trimming cut 7 bases from V and 5 bases from J; bases unmatched to any gene: 5. The CDR3 protein is CASTQDRGTEAFF. CDR3 DNA sequence: TGTGCCAGCACCCAGGACAGGGGAACTGAAGCTTTCTTT.

Many counts were recorded for this clonotype. The rearrangement uses TRBV12-3 or TRBV12-4 and TRBJ1-5; D is possibly TRBD1 (6 bases). The V and J ends lost 7 bases and 6 bases respectively, with 10 bases between them. This CDR3 comprises 12 residues. The chain's CDR3 is CASKGGGQPQHF. The CDR3, as DNA: TGTGCCAGCAAAGGGGGGGGTCAGCCCCAGCATTTT.

The chain employs TRBV7-3 and TRBJ1-1; D might be TRBD1 (5 bases). Per the germline V gene, CDR1 is SGHTA and CDR2 is FQGTGA. The CDR3 totals 11 residues. V gave up 6 bases and J gave up 11 bases, with 13 bases separating them. The CDR3 loop reads CASSDRGAAFF. The CDR3 DNA sequence: TGTGCCAGCAGTGATAGGGGAGCGGCTTTCTTT.

This clonotype was detected many times. The chain joins TRBV20-1 to TRBJ2-5; 7 bases fit TRBD1. J gave up 3 bases and V 2 bases, and 3 bases lay outside the gene matches. This CDR3 is 13 amino acids long. CDR1 is DFQATT, CDR2 SNEGSKA, per germline (reference sequence). CDR3 bases: TGCAGTGCTAGACGTACAGGGGAAGAGACCCAGTACTTC. Residues: CSARRTGEETQYF.

In this sample, this clonotype turned up many times. This chain links TRBV12-3 or TRBV12-4 with TRBJ1-5; D is perhaps TRBD1 (6 bases). V was shortened by 6 bases and J by 3 bases, with 12 bases between the two germline ends. CDR3 size: 14 residues. As DNA, the CDR3 is TGTGCCAGCAGACCTGGACAGTTCAATCAGCCCCAGCATTTT. Protein product: CASRPGQFNQPQHF.

This clonotype was counted at least ten times. The chain couples TRBV25-1 to TRBJ1-1; 7 nucleotides line up with TRBD1. The CDR3 contains 15 residues. Germline V gene data show CDR1 as MGHDK and CDR2 as SYGVNS. The junction had 10 bases not matched to a gene; V was cut back by 3 bases and J by 6 bases. The CDR3 DNA is TGTGCCAGCAGTGATCTCCGACAGGGAAAGCCTGAAGCTTTCTTT. It translates to CASSDLRQGKPEAFF.

The chain carries TRBV18 and TRBJ1-3; no clear D gene. The CDR3 extends over 15 amino acids. Looked up from germline, CDR1 is KGHSH and CDR2 is LQKENI. The germline V and J ends were trimmed by 3 bases and 0 bases, with 9 bases remaining between them. Written as DNA, the CDR3 is TGTGCCAGCTCACCCGGGAGGGCCTCTGGAAACACCATATATTTT. It translates to CASSPGRASGNTIYF.